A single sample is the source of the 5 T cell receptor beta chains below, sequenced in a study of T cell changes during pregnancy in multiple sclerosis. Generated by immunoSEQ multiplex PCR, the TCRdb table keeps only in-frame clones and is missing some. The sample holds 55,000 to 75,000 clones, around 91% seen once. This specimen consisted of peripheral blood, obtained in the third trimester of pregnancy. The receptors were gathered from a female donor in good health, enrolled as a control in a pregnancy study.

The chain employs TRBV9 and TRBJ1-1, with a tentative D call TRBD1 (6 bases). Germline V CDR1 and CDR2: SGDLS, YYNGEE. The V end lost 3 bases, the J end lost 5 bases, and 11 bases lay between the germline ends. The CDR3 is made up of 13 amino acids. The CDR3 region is CASSAQGLTEAFF. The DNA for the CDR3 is TGTGCCAGCAGCGCACAGGGTTTGACTGAAGCTTTCTTT.

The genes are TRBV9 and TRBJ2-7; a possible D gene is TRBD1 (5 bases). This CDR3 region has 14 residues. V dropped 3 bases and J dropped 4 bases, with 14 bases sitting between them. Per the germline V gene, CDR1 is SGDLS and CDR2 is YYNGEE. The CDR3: CASSAQGQGYEQYF. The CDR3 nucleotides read TGTGCCAGCAGCGCGCAGGGCCAGGGTTACGAGCAGTACTTC.

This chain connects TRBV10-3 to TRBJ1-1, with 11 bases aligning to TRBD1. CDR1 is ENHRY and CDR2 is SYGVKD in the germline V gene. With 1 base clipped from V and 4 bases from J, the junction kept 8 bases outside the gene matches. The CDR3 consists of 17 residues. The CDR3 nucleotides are TGTGCCATCAGTGAGTTACTTTCCGGGACAGGGGGCACTGAAGCTTTCTTT. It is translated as CAISELLSGTGGTEAFF.

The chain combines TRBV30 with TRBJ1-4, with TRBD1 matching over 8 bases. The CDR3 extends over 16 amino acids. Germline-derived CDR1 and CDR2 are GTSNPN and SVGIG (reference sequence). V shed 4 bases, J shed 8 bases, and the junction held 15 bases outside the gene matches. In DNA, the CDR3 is TGTGCCTGGACCCCCATGGGCCGGACAGGGACGGAAAAACTGTTTTTT. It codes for CAWTPMGRTGTEKLFF.

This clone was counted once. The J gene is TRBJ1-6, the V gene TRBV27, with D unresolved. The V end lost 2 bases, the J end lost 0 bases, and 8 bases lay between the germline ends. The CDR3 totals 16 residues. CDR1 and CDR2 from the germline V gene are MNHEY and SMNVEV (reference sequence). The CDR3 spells CASSLEVSSYNSPLHF. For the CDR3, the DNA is TGTGCCAGCAGTTTAGAAGTTAGCTCCTATAATTCACCCCTCCACTTT.